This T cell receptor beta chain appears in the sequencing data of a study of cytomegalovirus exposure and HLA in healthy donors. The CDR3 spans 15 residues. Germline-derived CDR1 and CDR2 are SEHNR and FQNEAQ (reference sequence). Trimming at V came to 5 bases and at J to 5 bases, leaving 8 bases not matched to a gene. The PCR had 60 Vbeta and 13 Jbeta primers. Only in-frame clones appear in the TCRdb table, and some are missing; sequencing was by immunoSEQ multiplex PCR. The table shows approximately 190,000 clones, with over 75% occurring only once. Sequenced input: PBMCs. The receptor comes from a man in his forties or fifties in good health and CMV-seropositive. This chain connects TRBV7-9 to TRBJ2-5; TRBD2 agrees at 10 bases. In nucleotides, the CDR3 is TGTGCCAGCAGCAAAGAAGCGGGGGGGCGGGAGACCCAGTACTTC. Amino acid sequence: CASSKEAGGRETQYF. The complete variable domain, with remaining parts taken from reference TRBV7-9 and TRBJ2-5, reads DTGVSQNPRHKITKRGQNVTFRCDPISEHNRLYWYRQTLGQGPEFLTYFQNEAQLEKSRLLSDRFSAERPKGSFSTLEIQRTEQGDSAMYLCASSKEAGGRETQYFGPGTRLLVL.